The 5 T cell receptor beta chains given below trace back to one sample, sequenced in a study of technical replicates of blood from several donors. TCRdb keeps only in-frame clones here, not all; method: immunoSEQ multiplex PCR. Of more than 65,000 clones in the sample, approximately 94% were seen once. Source material: T cells isolated from PBMCs. Every receptor here comes from a human donor in good health.

In this sample, this clone turned up once. The V gene is TRBV25-1, the J gene TRBJ1-1; TRBD1 matches at 8 bases. J was trimmed by 11 bases and V by 8 bases; bases with no gene match: 7. Germline CDR1 is MGHDK and CDR2 is SYGVNS. The CDR3 loop spans 11 amino acids. CDR3 sequence: CASDRGGEAFF. CDR3 sequence (DNA): TGTGCCAGCGACAGGGGAGGTGAGGCTTTCTTT.

The chain recombines TRBV20-1 with TRBJ1-1; D is unclear. The CDR3 loop spans 11 amino acids. V was shortened by 4 bases and J by 3 bases, with 6 bases between the two germline ends. Germline V lookup: CDR1 DFQATT, CDR2 SNEGSKA (reference sequence). CDR3 sequence reads: CSATGDTEAFF. In DNA form, the CDR3 reads TGCAGTGCTACCGGGGACACTGAAGCTTTCTTT.

The rearrangement uses TRBV10-3 and TRBJ2-1, with TRBD2 identical over 9 bases. V shed 9 bases, J shed 8 bases, and the junction held 11 bases outside the gene matches. This CDR3 contains 14 residues. Germline CDR1 is ENHRY and CDR2 is SYGVKD. CDR3 DNA: TGTGCCATAAGGACGATAGCGGGAGACCATGAGCAGTTCTTC. It encodes CAIRTIAGDHEQFF.

The chain carries TRBV5-4 and TRBJ2-7; 7 nucleotides line up with TRBD2. The CDR3 is made up of 13 amino acids. V was pared by 2 bases and J by 3 bases, with 2 bases of the junction left unmatched. The germline gives CDR1 SGHNT, CDR2 YYREEE (reference sequence). The CDR3 DNA sequence: TGTGCCAGCAGCTTCGGGACTATCTACGAGCAGTACTTC. Translating it yields CASSFGTIYEQYF.

The V and J genes are TRBV27 and TRBJ1-2, with 7 positions matching TRBD1. Per the germline V gene, CDR1 is MNHEY and CDR2 is SMNVEV (reference sequence). V gave up 4 bases and J gave up 6 bases; unmatched junction bases: 8. The CDR3 is 14 residues long. CDR3 sequence reads: CASSSSLRGHGYTF. The CDR3 bases are TGTGCCAGCAGTTCCTCGTTGAGGGGGCATGGCTACACCTTC.